The 6 T cell receptor beta chains listed next were all sequenced from one sample in a study of blood T cell repertoires in COVID-19. Data came from immunoSEQ multiplex PCR; TCRdb stores just in-frame clones and leaves some out. Of over 250,000 clones listed, 80% to 90% are singletons. The material sequenced was peripheral blood. These receptors came from a woman between 50 and 59 years old with COVID-19, enrolled during active disease.

The J gene is TRBJ1-2, the V gene TRBV19; TRBD1 matches at 7 bases. The germline V gene has CDR1 LNHDA and CDR2 SQIVND (reference sequence). The CDR3 spans 16 residues. Trimming at V came to 3 bases and at J to 3 bases, leaving 10 bases not matched to a gene. CDR3 DNA: TGTGCCAGTAGTATGTCTGGGGTCAGGGGGTACTATGGCTACACCTTC. It translates to CASSMSGVRGYYGYTF.

A word on this clone: Other DNA sequences in this sample translate to the same CDR3. The chain carries TRBV2 and TRBJ1-2; 9 bases are shared with TRBD1. The germline V gene encodes CDR1 SNHLY and CDR2 FYNNEI. V gave up 6 bases and J gave up 3 bases; unmatched junction bases: 5. CDR3 length: 14 amino acids. This CDR3 reads CASSPGQGDYGYTF. For the CDR3, the DNA is TGTGCCAGCAGCCCGGGACAGGGCGACTATGGCTACACCTTC.

The CDR3 DNA follows: TGCGCCAGCAGCCGGGGCGGGGGCGGTGAAAAACTGTTTTTT. It yields the protein CASSRGGGGEKLFF. The genes are TRBV5-1 and TRBJ1-4; TRBD1 is a possible D gene (6 bases). Germline CDR1 reads SGHRS; CDR2 reads YFSETQ. V was clipped by 4 bases and J by 7 bases, with 14 bases between them. The CDR3 totals 14 residues.

The genes are TRBV30 and TRBJ2-7; TRBD2 is a possible D gene (5 bases). Germline V gene lookup returns CDR1 GTSNPN and CDR2 SVGIG (reference sequence). V was pared by 2 bases and J by 4 bases, with 15 bases between. This CDR3 region has 14 residues. CDR3 amino acids: CAWSPWGRDYEQYF. The CDR3 region has the DNA TGTGCCTGGAGTCCGTGGGGTCGGGATTACGAGCAGTACTTC.

The chain uses TRBV10-3 and TRBJ2-7; D remains ambiguous. Trimming cost V 4 bases and J 0 bases, with 10 bases left between them. The CDR3 loop spans 14 amino acids. Germline CDR1 ENHRY, CDR2 SYGVKD. CDR3 coding DNA: TGTGCCATCAGTGGATGGTCTAGCTCCTACGAGCAGTACTTC. As protein: CAISGWSSSYEQYF.

This sequence joins TRBV9 and TRBJ2-5; 10 nucleotides line up with TRBD2. Trimming removed 2 bases from V and 5 bases from J; junction bases left unmatched: 12. This CDR3 has 17 amino acids. CDR1 SGDLS and CDR2 YYNGEE come from the germline V gene. The CDR3 DNA reads as TGTGCCAGCAGCGTCAGCGGGAGGGCCTTGTCAACCGAGACCCAGTACTTC. Its protein is CASSVSGRALSTETQYF.